A selection of T cell receptor beta chains follows, all from one sample in a study of cytomegalovirus exposure and HLA in healthy donors. TCRdb keeps only in-frame clones here, not all; method: immunoSEQ multiplex PCR. The table shows 100,000 to 150,000 clones, with 80% occurring only once. The sequenced sample consisted of PBMCs. These receptors all come from a man between 25 and 39 years old in good health and CMV-seropositive. CDR3s include the opening cysteine and the closing phenylalanine or tryptophan. The D gene is left open where the match is weak. Where a row states a size, it is once, few, many or the class of an expanded clone; other rows omit it.

J	size	V	D	DNA	CDR3
TRBJ2-3	-	TRBV29-1	TRBD1	TGCAGCGTTGGGGACAGTTCTAGCACAGATACGCAGTATTTT	CSVGDSSSTDTQYF
TRBJ1-1	few	TRBV13	-	TGTGCCAGCAGCTTATCACAGGGCATCACTGAAGCTTTCTTT	CASSLSQGITEAFF
TRBJ1-1	-	TRBV28	-	TGTGCCAGCAGTCCTTTCAGGGGCACTGAAGCTTTCTTT	CASSPFRGTEAFF
TRBJ1-1	-	TRBV7-2	-	TGTGCCAGCAGCCCCTCGGACAGCCGGGACACTGAAGCTTTCTTT	CASSPSDSRDTEAFF
TRBJ2-7	-	TRBV6-4	-	TGTGCCAGCAGTGAGGGACAAAGGGCGAAGATCTACGAGCAGTACTTC	CASSEGQRAKIYEQYF
TRBJ2-1	-	TRBV10-3	-	TGTGCCATCAGTGAGAAGACAGGTTGGCAGTTCTTC	CAISEKTGWQFF
TRBJ1-1	few	TRBV11-2	-	TGTGCCAGCAGCCGCGGGCCAACATCCACTGAAGCTTTCTTT	CASSRGPTSTEAFF
TRBJ2-7	-	TRBV11-2	TRBD2	TGTGCCAGCATCCTAGATAGCGGGGGGCCCTACGAGCAGTACTTC	CASILDSGGPYEQYF
TRBJ1-2	-	TRBV6-5	-	TGTGCCAGCAAGGTCTCGACAGACGGGAACTATGGCTACACCTTC	CASKVSTDGNYGYTF
TRBJ1-4	-	TRBV11-2	TRBD1	TGTGCCAGCAGCTTAGCTCCGGGACAGGGATATGCAACTAATGAAAAACTGTTTTTT	CASSLAPGQGYATNEKLFF
TRBJ1-2	-	TRBV2	-	TGTGCCAGAATTTGGGGGGGGTTGAATGGCTACACCTTC	CARIWGGLNGYTF
TRBJ2-5	-	TRBV4-1	TRBD1	TGCGCCAGCAGCCAACTCTTTGACAGGGCAGAGACCCAGTACTTC	CASSQLFDRAETQYF
TRBJ2-3	-	TRBV5-1	TRBD1	TGCGCCAGCAGCTTAGGGGGCAAATCGACAGATACGCAGTATTTT	CASSLGGKSTDTQYF
TRBJ2-1	-	TRBV5-1	TRBD2	TGCGCCAGCAGCCTCGGCGGGGGGGCCACTGAGCAGTTCTTC	CASSLGGGATEQFF
TRBJ1-4	few	TRBV5-1	-	TGCGCCAGCAGCTTTGGCAGGGGCCGTGGTGAAAAACTGTTTTTT	CASSFGRGRGEKLFF
TRBJ2-3	-	TRBV29-1	-	TGCAGCGTTGGGCCCGATACGCAGTATTTT	CSVGPDTQYF
TRBJ2-5	few	TRBV30	TRBD1	TGTGCCTGGAGTGCAGGGACAGGGGTCCAAGAGACCCAGTACTTC	CAWSAGTGVQETQYF
TRBJ2-7	-	TRBV5-1	TRBD1	TGCGCCAGCAGCGAAACTCTACAGGGGGCGGGCGAGCAGTACTTC	CASSETLQGAGEQYF
TRBJ2-7	-	TRBV5-5	TRBD1	TGTGCCAGCAGTCGGACAGGGACCGACTCCTACGAGCAGTACTTC	CASSRTGTDSYEQYF
TRBJ1-1	few	TRBV7-3	-	TGTGCCAGCAGCTTAGGCGGGCCCACTGAAGCTTTCTTT	CASSLGGPTEAFF
TRBJ2-4	-	TRBV11-2	-	TGTGCCAGCAGCGGATGGGTACAGGGATTAGCCAAAAACATTCAGTACTTC	CASSGWVQGLAKNIQYF
TRBJ2-6	once	TRBV5-8	-	TGTGCCAGCAGCTTAGACCCACAGGGCCCTGGGGCCAACGTCCTGACTTTC	CASSLDPQGPGANVLTF
TRBJ1-1	-	TRBV10-3	-	TGTGCCATCAGTGAGGGGGCAGACCTTGCTGAAGCTTTCTTT	CAISEGADLAEAFF
TRBJ1-2	-	TRBV2	TRBD1	TGTGCCAGCCGGGACAGCTATGGCTACACCTTC	CASRDSYGYTF
TRBJ2-5	-	TRBV6-1	TRBD2	TGTGCCAGCAGTGACCTAGCGGGGGAAGAGACCCAGTACTTC	CASSDLAGEETQYF
TRBJ1-6	-	TRBV5-1	-	TGCGCCAGCAGCTACAACAGGCTAGAGGATTCACCCCTCCACTTT	CASSYNRLEDSPLHF
TRBJ2-1	-	TRBV14	-	TGTGCCAGCAGCCAAAGGACATTCAACTACAATGAGCAGTTCTTC	CASSQRTFNYNEQFF
TRBJ1-5	-	TRBV30	-	TGTGCCTCGGGGCGGATGGGGGCTGAACAGCCCCAGCATTTT	CASGRMGAEQPQHF
TRBJ1-3	-	TRBV2	-	TGTGCCAGCAGTGAAAGGGGGGGCCCCTCTGGAAACACCATATATTTT	CASSERGGPSGNTIYF